The 28 T cell receptor beta chains listed next were all sequenced from one sample in a study of cytomegalovirus exposure and HLA in healthy donors. A multiplex PCR was run with 60 Vbeta primers and 13 Jbeta primers. Clones were read by immunoSEQ multiplex PCR, and TCRdb kept only the in-frame ones, dropping some. The repertoire holds around 130,000 clones, with roughly 78% as singletons. Sequences were obtained from PBMCs. The receptors originated from a man aged 25-40 years in good health and CMV-seronegative.

CDR3 amino acids: CASSQDARANQPQHF. In DNA form, the CDR3 reads TGTGCCAGCAGCCAAGATGCGAGGGCGAATCAGCCCCAGCATTTT. The chain employs TRBV4-2 and TRBJ1-5, with no clear D. The ends were cut back, 0 bases at V and 4 bases at J, with 10 bases in the middle. Looked up from germline, CDR1 is LGHNA and CDR2 is YNFKEQ. The CDR3 sequence is 15 residues long.

The genes are TRBV30 and TRBJ2-7; a possible D gene is TRBD2 (6 bases). Trimming took off 2 bases at V and 3 bases at J, with 17 bases between the two ends. CDR1 and CDR2 from the germline V gene are GTSNPN and SVGIG (reference sequence). The CDR3 is 15 residues long. CDR3 residues: CAWSPRDSRNYEQYF. CDR3 DNA sequence: TGTGCCTGGAGTCCTCGGGACTCCCGTAACTACGAGCAGTACTTC.

V gene TRBV19 combines with J gene TRBJ2-7; 10 bases align to TRBD1. J gave up 0 bases and V 9 bases, and 5 bases lay outside the gene matches. This CDR3 spans 14 amino acids. Germline V lookup: CDR1 LNHDA, CDR2 SQIVND (reference sequence). CDR3 residues: CARRTGGISYEQYF. The CDR3 DNA follows: TGTGCCAGACGGACAGGGGGGATCTCCTACGAGCAGTACTTC. The full variable domain, in which reference TRBV19 and TRBJ2-7 provide the parts outside the CDR3, is DGGITQSPKYLFRKEGQNVTLSCEQNLNHDAMYWYRQDPGQGLRLIYYSQIVNDFQKGDIAEGYSVSREKKESFPLTVTSAQKNPTAFYLCARRTGGISYEQYFGPGTRLTVT.

The gene calls are TRBV7-2 and TRBJ2-7, with a tentative D call TRBD2 (7 bases). Germline V gives CDR1 SGHTA, CDR2 FQGNSA. The CDR3 length is 12 residues. V was clipped by 3 bases and J by 7 bases, with 10 bases between them. The DNA of the CDR3 is TGTGCCAGCAGCTTCAGGGGAGGGGAGCAGTACTTC. This gives the protein CASSFRGGEQYF.

The gene calls are TRBV5-1 and TRBJ2-2; D might be TRBD2 (5 bases). This CDR3 is built from 15 residues. V was trimmed by 4 bases and J by 1 base, leaving 11 bases between them. Germline CDR1 is SGHRS and CDR2 is YFSETQ. The CDR3 DNA is TGCGCCAGCAGCGGGAGCCTGTTGAACACCGGGGAGCTGTTTTTT. Protein product: CASSGSLLNTGELFF.

CDR3: CASSPAMGTGPHEQYF. CDR3 sequence (DNA): TGTGCCAGCAGCCCAGCCATGGGGACAGGGCCCCACGAGCAGTACTTC. The gene calls are TRBV7-9 and TRBJ2-7, with 9 nucleotides matching TRBD1. The CDR3 loop spans 16 amino acids. V shed 5 bases, J shed 5 bases, and the junction held 13 bases outside the gene matches. CDR1 and CDR2 (germline): SEHNR, FQNEAQ (reference sequence).

This clone was detected once. The CDR3 bases are TGTGCCAGCGGTACGAACAGGGGGCAAGACTACGAGCAGTACTTC. Protein: CASGTNRGQDYEQYF. This sequence joins TRBV11-2 and TRBJ2-7; the match to TRBD1 covers 9 bases. V shed 8 bases, J shed 3 bases, and the junction held 11 bases outside the gene matches. Germline V gene data show CDR1 as SGHAT and CDR2 as FQNNGV. The CDR3 runs 15 residues.

The chain uses TRBV18 and TRBJ2-5; D unresolved. Germline V gives CDR1 KGHSH, CDR2 LQKENI. The CDR3 contains 12 residues. V dropped 6 bases and J dropped 10 bases, with 15 bases sitting between them. The CDR3 loop reads CASSPERRGQYF. CDR3 bases: TGTGCCAGCTCCCCCGAAAGGCGAGGCCAGTACTTC.

In its sample, this clone was seen a few times. The V and J genes are TRBV7-9 and TRBJ1-1; 7 bases align to TRBD1. From germline, CDR1 is SEHNR and CDR2 FQNEAQ (reference sequence). This CDR3 comprises 14 residues. V lost 6 bases, J lost 1 base, and 5 bases stayed unmatched. The CDR3, as DNA: TGTGCCAGCAGGGATGACAGGGAGAACACTGAAGCTTTCTTT. This sequence encodes CASRDDRENTEAFF.

The chain has TRBV25-1 and TRBJ2-5, with a possible D match to TRBD2 (7 bases). V was clipped by 1 base and J by 2 bases, with 14 bases between them. Germline loops: CDR1 MGHDK, CDR2 SYGVNS. The CDR3 sequence is 16 residues long. The CDR3: CASSEFLRGTQETQYF. CDR3 DNA: TGTGCCAGCAGTGAATTTCTGCGGGGGACACAAGAGACCCAGTACTTC. The full variable domain, with the rest looked up from reference TRBV25-1 and TRBJ2-5, is EADIYQTPRYLVIGTGKKITLECSQTMGHDKMYWYQQDPGMELHLIHYSYGVNSTEKGDLSSESTVSRIRTEHFPLTLESARPSHTSQYLCASSEFLRGTQETQYFGPGTRLLVL.

The rearrangement uses TRBV2 and TRBJ2-1; 9 bases agree with TRBD2. The CDR3 covers 14 residues. CDR1 SNHLY and CDR2 FYNNEI come from the germline V gene. After removal of 7 bases from V and 8 bases from J, the junction contained 9 bases not matched to a gene. CDR3 coding DNA: TGTGCCAGCATTGCCAGCGGGGGGAGCGATGAGCAGTTCTTC. It yields the protein CASIASGGSDEQFF.

This chain uses TRBV28 with TRBJ1-2; 9 positions match TRBD1. In germline, CDR1 is MDHEN, CDR2 SYDVKM. The CDR3 consists of 14 residues. V lost 6 bases to trimming and J lost 8 bases; unmatched junction nucleotides: 10. The CDR3 spells CASRKGQGYRGYTF. CDR3 sequence (DNA): TGTGCCAGCAGAAAGGGACAGGGTTACAGGGGCTACACCTTC.

This clone was counted a single time. The chain combines TRBV28 with TRBJ2-5; TRBD2 might be the D (5 bases). This CDR3 is 12 amino acids long. Trimming took off 4 bases at V and 4 bases at J, with 7 bases between the two ends. From germline, CDR1 is MDHEN and CDR2 SYDVKM. The CDR3, as DNA: TGTGCCAGCAGTTCACTAGGAGAGACCCAGTACTTC. Translated: CASSSLGETQYF.

This clone was counted once. This chain connects TRBV6-5 to TRBJ1-1, with 8 nucleotides matching TRBD1. The length of the CDR3 is 14 residues. V lost 5 bases to trimming and J lost 6 bases; unmatched junction nucleotides: 8. CDR1 is MNHEY, CDR2 SVGAGI, per germline. The CDR3 nucleotides read TGTGCCAGCAGTAGCAGGGGGCTTAAGGCTGAAGCTTTCTTT. Encoded protein: CASSSRGLKAEAFF.

This clone was counted once. The chain employs TRBV10-3 and TRBJ1-1, with TRBD1 matching over 11 bases. Germline V gene data show CDR1 as ENHRY and CDR2 as SYGVKD. The V gene end was trimmed by 2 bases and the J gene end by 1 base; junction bases not matched to a gene: 9. The CDR3 loop spans 18 amino acids. The CDR3, as DNA: TGTGCCATCAGTGAGAGACCGGGACAGGGGGTTCAGAACACTGAAGCTTTCTTT. It translates to CAISERPGQGVQNTEAFF.

The V and J genes are TRBV6-6 and TRBJ2-7, with D hard to call. Looked up from germline, CDR1 is MNHNY and CDR2 is SVGAGI (reference sequence). This CDR3 has 14 amino acids. Trimming cost V 0 bases and J 2 bases, with 8 bases left between them. Written as DNA, the CDR3 is TGTGCCAGCAGTTACTCGAGGTCGCCCTACGAGCAGTACTTC. It encodes CASSYSRSPYEQYF.

In its sample, this clone was seen once. The V call is TRBV29-1, the J call TRBJ1-2; D gene unclear. The V end was cut by 4 bases, the J end by 8 bases, with 11 bases between. The germline V gene encodes CDR1 SQVTM and CDR2 ANQGSEA. The length of the CDR3 is 11 residues. CDR3 amino acids: CSVVSTEGYTF. CDR3 nucleotides: TGCAGCGTTGTAAGCACCGAGGGCTACACCTTC.

This clone was seen a handful of times. The V call is TRBV7-6, the J call TRBJ2-7; D unresolved. Trimming removed 4 bases at V and 5 bases at J, with 6 bases between. The CDR3 contains 11 residues. CDR1 SGHVS and CDR2 FNYEAQ come from the germline V gene. CDR3 in amino acids: CASSSYDEQYF. The CDR3 DNA sequence: TGTGCCAGCAGCTCCTATGACGAGCAGTACTTC.

This rearrangement joins TRBV5-6 to TRBJ2-2; weak D call: TRBD1 (5 bases). Germline CDR1 and CDR2: SGHDT and YYEEEE. Trimming shortened V by 6 bases and J by 1 base, and 10 bases separated the two germline ends. CDR3 length equals 14 residues. The DNA for the CDR3 is TGTGCCAGCACCCCGGACAAGAACACCGGGGAGCTGTTTTTT. This translates into CASTPDKNTGELFF.

CDR3 loop: CAISETGGSYNEQFF. CDR3 nucleotides: TGTGCCATCAGTGAGACAGGGGGCTCCTACAATGAGCAGTTCTTC. The V call is TRBV10-3, the J call TRBJ2-1, with TRBD1 identical over 8 bases. The CDR3 is 15 residues long. CDR1 is ENHRY and CDR2 is SYGVKD in the germline V gene. With 2 bases clipped from V and 0 bases from J, the junction kept 0 bases outside the gene matches.

The chain couples TRBV4-2 to TRBJ2-3; 16 nucleotides match TRBD2. The CDR3 sequence is 20 residues long. The germline V gene has CDR1 LGHNA and CDR2 YNFKEQ. With 4 bases clipped from V and 5 bases from J, the junction kept 15 bases outside the gene matches. CDR3 sequence reads: CASSLLRTGTSGGAVDTQYF. The CDR3 coding sequence is TGTGCCAGCAGCCTCCTCCGGACCGGGACTAGCGGGGGGGCTGTAGATACGCAGTATTTT.

This clone was seen a few times. The V gene is TRBV6-1, the J gene TRBJ1-2; D gene ambiguous. From germline, CDR1 is MNHNS and CDR2 SASEGT. V dropped 2 bases and J dropped 2 bases, with 3 bases sitting between them. The CDR3 length is 12 residues. The CDR3 here is CASSEQNYGYTF. CDR3 in DNA: TGTGCCAGCAGTGAACAGAACTATGGCTACACCTTC.

This chain links TRBV7-8 with TRBJ1-1; D unclear. The CDR3 consists of 15 residues. The V and J ends lost 7 bases and 2 bases respectively, with 17 bases between them. Germline V gene lookup returns CDR1 SGHVS and CDR2 FQNEAQ. Here the CDR3 DNA reads TGTGCCAGCACCACCGCTACTCCCGTTAACACTGAAGCTTTCTTT. This gives the protein CASTTATPVNTEAFF. Complete variable domain (other parts from reference TRBV7-8 and TRBJ1-1): GAGVSQSPRYKVAKRGQDVALRCDPISGHVSLFWYQQALGQGPEFLTYFQNEAQLDKSGLPSDRFFAERPEGSVSTLKIQRTQQEDSAVYLCASTTATPVNTEAFFGQGTRLTVV.

The V call is TRBV19, the J call TRBJ1-5; maybe TRBD1 (5 bases). Germline lookup yields CDR1 LNHDA and CDR2 SQIVND (reference sequence). V dropped 0 bases and J dropped 5 bases, with 23 bases sitting between them. The CDR3 contains 19 residues. The CDR3 loop is CASSIDTLEGVRYDQPQHF. The CDR3 DNA reads TGTGCCAGTAGTATAGACACCCTCGAAGGGGTTAGGTACGATCAGCCCCAGCATTTT.

The V call is TRBV18, the J call TRBJ1-1, with unresolved D. V was cut by 4 bases and J by 0 bases, with 9 bases left in between. This CDR3 contains 14 residues. In germline, CDR1 is KGHSH, CDR2 LQKENI. The CDR3 DNA is TGTGCCAGCTCACGCAACCCTATGAACACTGAAGCTTTCTTT. Translation: CASSRNPMNTEAFF.

V gene TRBV5-6 combines with J gene TRBJ2-5; 16 positions match TRBD2. Per germline, CDR1 SGHDT and CDR2 YYEEEE. The V gene end was trimmed by 0 bases and the J gene end by 5 bases; junction bases not matched to a gene: 7. The CDR3 is 18 residues long. CDR3 residues: CASSLVGTSGGVRETQYF. As DNA, the CDR3 is TGTGCCAGCAGCTTGGTGGGGACTAGCGGGGGGGTCCGGGAGACCCAGTACTTC.

V usage is TRBV15 and J usage is TRBJ2-6; D unclear. CDR3 length: 16 amino acids. The ends were cut back, 1 base at V and 0 bases at J, with 7 bases in the middle. CDR1 is LNHNV, CDR2 YYDKDF, per germline (reference sequence). CDR3 sequence (DNA): TGTGCCACCAGCAGAGTTCGTTACTCTGGGGCCAACGTCCTGACTTTC. Translating it yields CATSRVRYSGANVLTF.

This chain uses TRBV28 with TRBJ2-5; a weak D match, TRBD1 (7 bases). The CDR3 spans 15 residues. Germline V lookup: CDR1 MDHEN, CDR2 SYDVKM. V lost 3 bases, J lost 2 bases, and 13 bases lay in between. The CDR3 region is CASSFSTGRQETQYF. The CDR3 coding sequence is TGTGCCAGCAGTTTCTCGACAGGGAGGCAAGAGACCCAGTACTTC.